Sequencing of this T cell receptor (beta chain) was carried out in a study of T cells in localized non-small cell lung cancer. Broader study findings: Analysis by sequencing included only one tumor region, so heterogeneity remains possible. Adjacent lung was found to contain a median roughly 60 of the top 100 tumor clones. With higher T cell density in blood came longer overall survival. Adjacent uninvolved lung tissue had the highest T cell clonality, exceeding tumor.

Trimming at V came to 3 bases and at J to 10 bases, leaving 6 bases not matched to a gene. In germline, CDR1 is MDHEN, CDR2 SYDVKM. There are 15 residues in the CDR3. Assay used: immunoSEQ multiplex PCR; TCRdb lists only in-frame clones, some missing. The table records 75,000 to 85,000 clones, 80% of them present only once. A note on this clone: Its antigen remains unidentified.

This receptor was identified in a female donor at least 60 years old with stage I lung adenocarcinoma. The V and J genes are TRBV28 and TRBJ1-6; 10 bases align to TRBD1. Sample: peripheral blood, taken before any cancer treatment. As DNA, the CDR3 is TGTGCCAGCAGTTTCGCGGGACAGGGGAGCTCACCCCTCCACTTT. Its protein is CASSFAGQGSSPLHF.